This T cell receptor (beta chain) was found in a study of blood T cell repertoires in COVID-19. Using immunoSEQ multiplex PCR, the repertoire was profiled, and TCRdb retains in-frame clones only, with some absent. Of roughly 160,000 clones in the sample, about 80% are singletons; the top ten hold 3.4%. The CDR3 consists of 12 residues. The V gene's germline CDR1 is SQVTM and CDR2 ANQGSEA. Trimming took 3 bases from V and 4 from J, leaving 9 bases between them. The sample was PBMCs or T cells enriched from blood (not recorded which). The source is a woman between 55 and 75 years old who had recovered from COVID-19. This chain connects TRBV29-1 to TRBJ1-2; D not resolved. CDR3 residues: CSVEGRGYGYTF. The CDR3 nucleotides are TGCAGCGTTGAGGGCCGGGGCTATGGCTACACCTTC.